This T cell receptor beta chain was captured in a study of T-cell reconstitution after alpha-beta-depleted transplantation in children. A TCRbeta library incorporating unique molecular identifiers was prepared. TCRdb fed the PCR reads into MiXCR, producing one record per CDR3 protein. Here the sample spans fewer than 350,000 distinct CDR3 sequences, 11% being singletons. Notes on the study in general: Several hundred graft clones that had expanded were reportedly the source of alpha-beta T cells about two months after transplant. At day 60, the high TCRbeta diversity found in some patients originated from recipient T cells and thymic progenitors that had survived. One year post-transplant, T-cell counts and diversity were largely derived from T cells produced anew.

This clonotype was seen many times. Its cognate antigen is unknown. Unmatched junction bases numbered 1, after V lost 3 bases and J lost 2 bases. This CDR3 comprises 13 residues. Germline-derived CDR1 and CDR2 are LNHDA and SQIVND (reference sequence). The sample in question was peripheral blood, obtained 180 days after TCRalphabeta/CD19-depleted stem cell transplant. The chain has TRBV19 and TRBJ2-7; 7 bases agree with TRBD1. This receptor was taken from a male patient between 2 and 10 years old who had a stem cell transplant for chronic granulomatous disease, so the T cells may come from the graft donor. The CDR3 loop reads CASSIDRAYEQYF. As DNA, the CDR3 is TGTGCCAGTAGTATTGACAGGGCCTACGAGCAGTACTTC.